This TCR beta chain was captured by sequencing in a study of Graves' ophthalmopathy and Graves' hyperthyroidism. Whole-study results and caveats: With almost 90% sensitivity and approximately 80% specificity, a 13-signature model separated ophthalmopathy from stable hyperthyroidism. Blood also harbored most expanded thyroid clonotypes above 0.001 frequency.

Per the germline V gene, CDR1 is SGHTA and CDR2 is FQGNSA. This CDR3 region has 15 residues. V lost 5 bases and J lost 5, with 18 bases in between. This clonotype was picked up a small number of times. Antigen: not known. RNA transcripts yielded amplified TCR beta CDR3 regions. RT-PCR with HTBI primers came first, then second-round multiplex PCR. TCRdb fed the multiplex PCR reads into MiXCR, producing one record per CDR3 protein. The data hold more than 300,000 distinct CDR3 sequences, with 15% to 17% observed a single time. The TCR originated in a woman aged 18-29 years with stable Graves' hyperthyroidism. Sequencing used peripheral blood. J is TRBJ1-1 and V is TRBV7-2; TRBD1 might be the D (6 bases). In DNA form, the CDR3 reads TGTGCCAGCAGCGTAACGCCGCAGGGGCAAACTGAAGCTTTCTTT. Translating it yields CASSVTPQGQTEAFF.